This T cell receptor (beta chain) was identified during a study of T cells in Graves' hyperthyroidism and ophthalmopathy. Study-wide findings and caveats: Blood shared most expanded thyroid clonotypes above 0.001.

TCR beta CDR3 regions were amplified from RNA. The HTBI set primed first-round TCR CDR3 RT-PCR. TCRdb passed the multiplex PCR reads through MiXCR, listing each CDR3 protein once. This repertoire shows 600,000 or so distinct CDR3 sequences, roughly 17% found once; its top ten account for less than 4.5%. With regard to this clonotype: What it binds is unknown.

V was cut by 1 base and J by 4 bases, with 13 bases left in between. The CDR3 spans 15 residues. Germline-derived CDR1 and CDR2 are PRHDT and FYEKMQ (reference sequence). This TCR derives from a woman in her twenties or thirties with Graves' hyperthyroidism. The chain is built from TRBV13 and TRBJ2-5; maybe TRBD2 (7 bases). Material for sequencing was blood. The CDR3 region has the DNA TGTGCCAGCAGCTTAGAGGGGGTAGCGGGAGAGACCCAGTACTTC. Its protein is CASSLEGVAGETQYF. The full variable domain, rest sourced from reference TRBV13 and TRBJ2-5, is AAGVIQSPRHLIKEKRETATLKCYPIPRHDTVYWYQQGPGQDPQFLISFYEKMQSDKGSIPDRFSAQQFSDYHSELNMSSLELGDSALYFCASSLEGVAGETQYFGPGTRLLVL.